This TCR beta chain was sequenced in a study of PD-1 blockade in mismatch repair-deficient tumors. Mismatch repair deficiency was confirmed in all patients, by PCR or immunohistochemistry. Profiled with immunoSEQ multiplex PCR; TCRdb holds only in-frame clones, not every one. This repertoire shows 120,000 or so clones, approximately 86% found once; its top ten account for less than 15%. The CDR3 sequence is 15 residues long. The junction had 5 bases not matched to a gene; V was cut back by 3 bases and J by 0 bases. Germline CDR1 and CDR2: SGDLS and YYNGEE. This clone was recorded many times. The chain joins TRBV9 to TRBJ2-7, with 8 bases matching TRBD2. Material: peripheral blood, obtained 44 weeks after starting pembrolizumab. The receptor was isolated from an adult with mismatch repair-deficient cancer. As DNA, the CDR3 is TGTGCCAGCAGCGAAAGCCTAGCGGGCTCCTACGAGCAGTACTTC. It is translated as CASSESLAGSYEQYF.